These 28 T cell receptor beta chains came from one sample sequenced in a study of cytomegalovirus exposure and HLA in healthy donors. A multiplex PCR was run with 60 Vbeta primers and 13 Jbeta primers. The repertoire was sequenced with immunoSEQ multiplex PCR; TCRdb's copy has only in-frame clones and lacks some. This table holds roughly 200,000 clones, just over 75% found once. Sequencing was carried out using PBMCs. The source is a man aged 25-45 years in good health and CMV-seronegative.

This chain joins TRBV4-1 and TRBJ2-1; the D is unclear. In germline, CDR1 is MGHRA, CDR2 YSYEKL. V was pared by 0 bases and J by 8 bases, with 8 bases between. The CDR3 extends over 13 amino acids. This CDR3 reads CASSQEKLYEQFF. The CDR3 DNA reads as TGCGCCAGCAGCCAAGAGAAGCTCTATGAGCAGTTCTTC.

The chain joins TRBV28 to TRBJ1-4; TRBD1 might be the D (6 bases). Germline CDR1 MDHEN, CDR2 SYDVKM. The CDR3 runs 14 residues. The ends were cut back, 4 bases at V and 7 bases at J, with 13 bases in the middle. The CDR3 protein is CASSYPGTPEKLFF. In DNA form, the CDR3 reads TGTGCCAGCAGTTACCCCGGGACACCTGAAAAACTGTTTTTT.

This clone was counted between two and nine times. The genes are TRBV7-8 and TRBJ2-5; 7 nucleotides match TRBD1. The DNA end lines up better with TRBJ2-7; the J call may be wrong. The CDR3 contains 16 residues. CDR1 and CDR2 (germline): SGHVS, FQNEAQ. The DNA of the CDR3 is TGTGCCAGCAGCTCCCCCCGGGACAGTAACCCCTACGAGCAGTACTTC. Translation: CASSSPRDSNPYEQYF.

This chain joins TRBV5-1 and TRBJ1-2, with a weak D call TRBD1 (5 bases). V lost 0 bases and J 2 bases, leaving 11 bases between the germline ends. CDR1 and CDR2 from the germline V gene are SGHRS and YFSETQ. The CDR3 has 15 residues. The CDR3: CASSLEVSGNYGYTF. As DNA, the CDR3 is TGCGCCAGCAGCTTGGAGGTTTCAGGGAACTATGGCTACACCTTC.

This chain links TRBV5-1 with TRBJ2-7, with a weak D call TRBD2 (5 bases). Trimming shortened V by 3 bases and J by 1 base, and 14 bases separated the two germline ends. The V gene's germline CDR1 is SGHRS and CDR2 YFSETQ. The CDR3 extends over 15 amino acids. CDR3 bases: TGCGCCAGCAGCTCTGAACCGACGGGGTCCTACGAGCAGTACTTC. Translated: CASSSEPTGSYEQYF.

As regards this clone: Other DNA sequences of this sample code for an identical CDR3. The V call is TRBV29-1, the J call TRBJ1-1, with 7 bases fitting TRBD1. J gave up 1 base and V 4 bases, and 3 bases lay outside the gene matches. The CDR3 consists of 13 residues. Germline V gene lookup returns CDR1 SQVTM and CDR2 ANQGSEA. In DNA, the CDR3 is TGCAGCGTTGTTCGGGACAGGAACACTGAAGCTTTCTTT. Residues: CSVVRDRNTEAFF. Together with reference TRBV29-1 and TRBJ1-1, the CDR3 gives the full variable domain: SAVISQKPSRDICQRGTSLTIQCQVDSQVTMMFWYRQQPGQSLTLIATANQGSEATYESGFVIDKFPISRPNLTFSTLTVSNMSPEDSSIYLCSVVRDRNTEAFFGQGTRLTVV.

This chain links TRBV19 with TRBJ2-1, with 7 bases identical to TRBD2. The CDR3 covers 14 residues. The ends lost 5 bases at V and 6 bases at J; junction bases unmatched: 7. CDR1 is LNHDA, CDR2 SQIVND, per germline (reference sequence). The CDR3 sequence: CASSHGLESNEQFF. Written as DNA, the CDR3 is TGTGCCAGTAGTCACGGACTAGAGAGCAATGAGCAGTTCTTC.

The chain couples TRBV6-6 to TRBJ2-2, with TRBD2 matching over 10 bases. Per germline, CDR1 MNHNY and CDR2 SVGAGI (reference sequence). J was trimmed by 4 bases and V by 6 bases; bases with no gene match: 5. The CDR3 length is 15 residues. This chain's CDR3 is CASSRAGGVTGELFF. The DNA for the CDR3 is TGTGCCAGCAGCCGAGCGGGAGGGGTCACCGGGGAGCTGTTTTTT.

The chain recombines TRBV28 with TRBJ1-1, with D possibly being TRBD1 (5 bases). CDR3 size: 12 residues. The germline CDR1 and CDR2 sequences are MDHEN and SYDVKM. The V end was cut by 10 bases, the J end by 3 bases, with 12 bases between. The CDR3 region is CATMRGYTEAFF. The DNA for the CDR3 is TGTGCCACGATGCGGGGGTACACTGAAGCTTTCTTT.

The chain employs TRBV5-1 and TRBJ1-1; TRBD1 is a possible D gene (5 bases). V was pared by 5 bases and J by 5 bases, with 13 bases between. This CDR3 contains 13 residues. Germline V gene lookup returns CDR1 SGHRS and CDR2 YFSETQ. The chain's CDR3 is CASSVGVPTEAFF. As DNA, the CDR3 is TGCGCCAGCAGTGTAGGGGTCCCTACTGAAGCTTTCTTT.

The CDR3 sequence: CASWTSGSRETQYF. For the CDR3, the DNA is TGTGCCAGTTGGACTAGCGGGAGTCGAGAGACCCAGTACTTC. The chain joins TRBV27 to TRBJ2-5; 13 bases map to TRBD2. The CDR3 covers 14 residues. V lost 9 bases and J lost 4; bases outside the gene matches: 5. Germline values: CDR1 MNHEY, CDR2 SMNVEV (reference sequence).

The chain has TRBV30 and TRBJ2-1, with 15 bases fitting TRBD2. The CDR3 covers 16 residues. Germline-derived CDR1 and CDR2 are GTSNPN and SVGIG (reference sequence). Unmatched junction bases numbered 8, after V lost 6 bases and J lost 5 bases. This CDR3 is CACPGLAGGMHNEQFF. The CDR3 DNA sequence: TGTGCCTGCCCGGGACTAGCGGGAGGAATGCACAATGAGCAGTTCTTC. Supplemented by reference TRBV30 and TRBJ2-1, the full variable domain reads SQTIHQWPATLVQPVGSPLSLECTVEGTSNPNLYWYRQAAGRGLQLLFYSVGIGQISSEVPQNLSASRPQDRQFILSSKKLLLSDSGFYLCACPGLAGGMHNEQFFGPGTRLTVL.

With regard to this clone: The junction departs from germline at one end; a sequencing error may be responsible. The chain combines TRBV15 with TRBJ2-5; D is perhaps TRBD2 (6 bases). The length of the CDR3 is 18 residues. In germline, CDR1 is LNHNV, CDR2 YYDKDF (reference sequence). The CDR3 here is CATSRAYGPLAYQETQYF. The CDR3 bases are TGTGCCACCAGCAGAGCCTACGGCCCGCTAGCGTACCAAGAGACTCAGTACTTC.

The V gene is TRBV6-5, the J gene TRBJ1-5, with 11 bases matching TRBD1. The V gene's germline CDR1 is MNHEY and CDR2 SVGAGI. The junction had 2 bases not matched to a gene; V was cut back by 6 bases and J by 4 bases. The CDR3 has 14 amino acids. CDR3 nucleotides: TGTGCCAGCAGACGGGACAGGGGGAATCAGCCCCAGCATTTT. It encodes CASRRDRGNQPQHF.

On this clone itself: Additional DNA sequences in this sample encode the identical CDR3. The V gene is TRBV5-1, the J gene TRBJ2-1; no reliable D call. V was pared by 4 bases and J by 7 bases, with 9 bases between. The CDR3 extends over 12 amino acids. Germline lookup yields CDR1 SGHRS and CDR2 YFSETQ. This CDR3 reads CASSLVVNEQFF. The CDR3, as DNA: TGCGCCAGCAGCCTGGTAGTAAATGAGCAGTTCTTC.

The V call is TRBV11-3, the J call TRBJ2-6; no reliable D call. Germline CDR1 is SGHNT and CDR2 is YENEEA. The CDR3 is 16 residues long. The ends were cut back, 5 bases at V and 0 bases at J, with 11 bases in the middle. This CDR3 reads CASSPGRGSGANVLTF. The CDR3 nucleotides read TGTGCCAGCAGCCCCGGCAGAGGCTCTGGGGCCAACGTCCTGACTTTC.

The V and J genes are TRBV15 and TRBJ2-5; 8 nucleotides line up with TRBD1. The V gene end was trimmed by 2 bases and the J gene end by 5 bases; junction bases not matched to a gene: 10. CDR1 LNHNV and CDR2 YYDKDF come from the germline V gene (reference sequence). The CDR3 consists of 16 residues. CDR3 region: CATSRRGQAASETQYF. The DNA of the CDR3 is TGTGCCACCAGCAGAAGGGGACAGGCGGCAAGTGAGACCCAGTACTTC.

The CDR3 region has the DNA TGTGCCACAGGGGGTCCTAGCGTCTACGAGCAGTACTTC. Encoded protein: CATGGPSVYEQYF. The V and J genes are TRBV7-9 and TRBJ2-7, with TRBD1 as a possible D gene (7 bases). This CDR3 contains 13 residues. The V end was cut by 10 bases, the J end by 3 bases, with 16 bases between. CDR1 and CDR2 from the germline V gene are SEHNR and FQNEAQ (reference sequence).

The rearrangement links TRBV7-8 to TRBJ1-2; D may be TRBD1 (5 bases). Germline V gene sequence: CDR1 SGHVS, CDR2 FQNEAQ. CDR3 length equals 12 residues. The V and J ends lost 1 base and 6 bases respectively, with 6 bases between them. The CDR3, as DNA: TGTGCCAGCAGCTTAGGGGGGGATGGCTACACCTTC. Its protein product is CASSLGGDGYTF. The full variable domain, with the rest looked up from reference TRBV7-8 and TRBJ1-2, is GAGVSQSPRYKVAKRGQDVALRCDPISGHVSLFWYQQALGQGPEFLTYFQNEAQLDKSGLPSDRFFAERPEGSVSTLKIQRTQQEDSAVYLCASSLGGDGYTFGSGTRLTVV.

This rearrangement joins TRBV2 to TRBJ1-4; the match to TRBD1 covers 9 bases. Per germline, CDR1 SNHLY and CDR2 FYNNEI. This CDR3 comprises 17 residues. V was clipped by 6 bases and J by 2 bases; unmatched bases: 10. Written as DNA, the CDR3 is TGTGCCAGCAGGACTCGACAGGGGGTGGAGACTAATGAAAAACTGTTTTTT. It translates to CASRTRQGVETNEKLFF.

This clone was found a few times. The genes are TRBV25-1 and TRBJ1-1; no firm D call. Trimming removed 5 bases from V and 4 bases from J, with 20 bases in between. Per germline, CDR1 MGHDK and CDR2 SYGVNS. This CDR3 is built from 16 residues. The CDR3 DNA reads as TGTGCCAGCAGTTCACTCCGGGGAAGAAATGGCACTGAAGCTTTCTTT. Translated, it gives CASSSLRGRNGTEAFF.

CDR3 in amino acids: CASSQVWDRTYEQYF. The CDR3 nucleotides are TGCGCCAGCAGCCAAGTATGGGACAGAACCTACGAGCAGTACTTC. V usage is TRBV4-1 and J usage is TRBJ2-7; 7 nucleotides line up with TRBD1. V dropped 1 base and J dropped 2; count of bases not matched to a gene: 5. Germline V lookup: CDR1 MGHRA, CDR2 YSYEKL. There are 15 residues in the CDR3.

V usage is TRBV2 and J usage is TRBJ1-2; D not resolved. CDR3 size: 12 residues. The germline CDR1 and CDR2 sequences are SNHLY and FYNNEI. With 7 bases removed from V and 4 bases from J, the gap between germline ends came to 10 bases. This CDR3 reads CASKGGFYGYTF. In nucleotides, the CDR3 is TGTGCCAGCAAGGGAGGATTCTATGGCTACACCTTC.

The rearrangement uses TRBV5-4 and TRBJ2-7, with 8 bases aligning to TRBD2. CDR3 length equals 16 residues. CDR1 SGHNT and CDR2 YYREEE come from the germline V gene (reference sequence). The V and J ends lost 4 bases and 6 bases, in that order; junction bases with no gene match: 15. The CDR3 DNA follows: TGTGCCAGCAGCGGGACACCGGGACTAGTGTTCCGCGAGCAGTACTTC. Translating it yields CASSGTPGLVFREQYF.

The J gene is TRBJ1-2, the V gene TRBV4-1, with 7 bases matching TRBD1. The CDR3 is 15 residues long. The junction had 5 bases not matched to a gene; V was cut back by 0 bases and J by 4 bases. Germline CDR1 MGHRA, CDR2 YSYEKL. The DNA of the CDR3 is TGCGCCAGCAGCCAAGATCTCAGGGGGATCTATGGCTACACCTTC. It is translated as CASSQDLRGIYGYTF.

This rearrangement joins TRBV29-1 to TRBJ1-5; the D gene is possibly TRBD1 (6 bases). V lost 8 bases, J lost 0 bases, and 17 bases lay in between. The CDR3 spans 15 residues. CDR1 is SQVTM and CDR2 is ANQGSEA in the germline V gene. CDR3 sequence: CSTGGTGSSNQPQHF. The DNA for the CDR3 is TGCAGCACGGGGGGTACAGGGAGTAGCAATCAGCCCCAGCATTTT.

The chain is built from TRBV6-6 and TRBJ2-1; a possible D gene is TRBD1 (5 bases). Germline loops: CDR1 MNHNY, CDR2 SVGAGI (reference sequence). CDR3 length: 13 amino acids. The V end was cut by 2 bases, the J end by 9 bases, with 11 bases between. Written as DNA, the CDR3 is TGTGCCAGCAGTTACCCACAGGAGCGTGAGCAGTTCTTC. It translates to CASSYPQEREQFF.

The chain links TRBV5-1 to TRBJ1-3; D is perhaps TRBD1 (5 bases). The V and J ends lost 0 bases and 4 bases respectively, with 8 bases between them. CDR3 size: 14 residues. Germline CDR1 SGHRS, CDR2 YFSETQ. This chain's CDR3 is CASSLVGAGNTIYF. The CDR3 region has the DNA TGCGCCAGCAGCTTGGTAGGGGCCGGAAACACCATATATTTT.